The present T cell receptor beta chain was sequenced within a study of blood T cell repertoires in COVID-19. CDR1 is SGHNT and CDR2 is YENEEA in the germline V gene. V was clipped by 1 base and J by 7 bases, with 11 bases between them. The CDR3 is made up of 14 amino acids. Only in-frame clones appear in the TCRdb table, and some are missing; sequencing was by immunoSEQ multiplex PCR. Of about 26,000 clones in the sample, 80% to 90% were seen once. The TCR originated in a human donor in a cohort sampled during active COVID-19. The chain employs TRBV11-3 and TRBJ2-1; tentatively, D is TRBD1 (6 bases). The sample was peripheral blood. The CDR3 is CASSLGGGENEQFF. CDR3 coding DNA: TGTGCCAGCAGCTTAGGTGGGGGCGAAAATGAGCAGTTCTTC.